This T cell receptor (beta chain) derives from a study of T-cell reconstitution after alpha-beta-depleted transplantation in children. V was clipped by 5 bases and J by 5 bases; unmatched bases: 9. The V gene's germline CDR1 is KGHSY and CDR2 FQNENV. The CDR3 spans 16 residues. The authors prepared the TCRbeta library with unique molecular identifiers. TCRdb recomputed calls from the PCR reads with MiXCR, one row per CDR3 protein. The sample includes hundreds of thousands of distinct CDR3 sequences, roughly 17% of them seen just once. The rearrangement joins TRBV16 to TRBJ2-1; 10 positions agree with TRBD2. The TCR was taken from a male patient aged 2-15 years who had a stem cell transplant for acute lymphoblastic leukemia, so the T cells may come from the graft donor. The material sequenced was PBMCs, mostly from graft donor cells, taken 360 days after TCRalphabeta/CD19-depleted stem cell transplant. CDR3 in amino acids: CASSSLLAGDDNEQFF. The CDR3 bases are TGTGCCAGCAGCTCCCTCCTAGCGGGAGACGACAATGAGCAGTTCTTC.